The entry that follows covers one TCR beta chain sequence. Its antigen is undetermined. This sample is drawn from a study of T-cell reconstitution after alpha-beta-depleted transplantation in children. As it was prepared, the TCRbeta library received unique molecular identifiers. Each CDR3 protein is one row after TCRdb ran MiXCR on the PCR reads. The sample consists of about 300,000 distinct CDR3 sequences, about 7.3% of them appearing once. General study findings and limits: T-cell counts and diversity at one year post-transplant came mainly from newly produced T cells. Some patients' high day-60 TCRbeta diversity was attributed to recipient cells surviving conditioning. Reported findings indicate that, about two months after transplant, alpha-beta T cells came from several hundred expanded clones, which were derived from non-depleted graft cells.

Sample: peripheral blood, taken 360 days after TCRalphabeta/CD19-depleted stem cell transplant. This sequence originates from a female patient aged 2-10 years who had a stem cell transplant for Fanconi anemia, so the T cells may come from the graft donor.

The CDR3 region has the DNA TGTGCCAGCAGTTTTTGGGGGCCGAGGGGAAGCTCTGGAAACACCATATATTTT. This gives the protein CASSFWGPRGSSGNTIYF. The V and J genes are TRBV12-3 or TRBV12-4 and TRBJ1-3, with D tentatively TRBD1 (6 bases). The V gene lost 3 bases and the J gene lost 0 bases, with 18 bases spanning the gap. This CDR3 region has 18 residues.